This is a list of T cell receptor beta chains from one sample in a study of response to subunit inactivated influenza vaccine. One entry per CDR3 protein, called by TCRdb with MiXCR from the RT-PCR reads. The profile shows around 750,000 distinct CDR3 sequences, around 21% of them singletons. The starting material was PBMCs from blood, obtained about 5 days after vaccination. These receptors all stem from a man aged 50 to 59 who received an inactivated influenza vaccine. CDR3s include the opening cysteine and the closing phenylalanine or tryptophan. A D gene is named only where the DNA matches it firmly. A clone size is listed for some rows: how often the clone was seen (once, few, many), or a class if it is expanded.

D gene,clone size,V gene,J gene,CDR3 DNA,CDR3 protein
TRBD2,many,TRBV10-3,TRBJ2-3,TGTGCCACCCGCGGGGGGGATACGCAGTATTTT,CATRGGDTQYF
TRBD1,.,TRBV6-2/TRBV6-3,TRBJ2-7,TGTGTCAGCAGTACGTGGACAGGGGGCCAGTACGAGCAGTACTTC,CVSSTWTGGQYEQYF
TRBD2,few,TRBV24-1,TRBJ2-1,TGTGCCACCAGTGAGATTCGACTAGCGGGCCCCAATGAGCAGTTCTTC,CATSEIRLAGPNEQFF
.,.,TRBV6-1,TRBJ1-2,TGTGCCAGCAGCCGAGGAAGGGACTATGGCTACACCTTC,CASSRGRDYGYTF
TRBD2,few,TRBV6-2/TRBV6-3,TRBJ2-5,TGTGCCAGCAGTTACGGCGGGGGGTCAAGAGAGACCCAGTACTTC,CASSYGGGSRETQYF
.,few,TRBV27,TRBJ1-6,TGTGCCAGCAGTTTCCGGCAGCAACTTAGCTCCTATAATTCACCCCTCCACTTT,CASSFRQQLSSYNSPLHF
.,many,TRBV29-1,TRBJ2-2,TGCAGCGTGCGAAAAAGAGGGTCTACCGGGGAGCTGTTTTTT,CSVRKRGSTGELFF
TRBD2,.,TRBV12-3/TRBV12-4,TRBJ2-1,TGTGCCAGCAGCGGGGGGATTCGCCACAATGAGCAGTTCTTC,CASSGGIRHNEQFF
TRBD2,few,TRBV7-9,TRBJ2-2,TGTGCCAGCAGCTTTAGCGGGAGTTGGACCGGGGAGCTGTTTTTT,CASSFSGSWTGELFF
TRBD1,few,TRBV7-9,TRBJ2-7,TGTGCCAGCAGCTTAGTGGGACAGGGGTCTGTCGAGCAGTACTTC,CASSLVGQGSVEQYF
.,.,TRBV7-3,TRBJ2-1,TGTGCCAGCAGCAAACAGGGCAACTACAATGAGCAGTTCTTC,CASSKQGNYNEQFF
TRBD2,few,TRBV6-5,TRBJ2-7,TGTGCCAGCAGTTACTCCGGGAGGGAGCTCCCTTCCTACGAGCAGTACTTC,CASSYSGRELPSYEQYF
TRBD2,.,TRBV19,TRBJ2-7,TGTGCCAGTAAAGCTAGCGGGAGGTACGGCGAGCAGTACTTC,CASKASGRYGEQYF
TRBD2,.,TRBV7-6,TRBJ2-7,TGTGCCAGCAGCTTAGATCCGGGGGGGGCCTACGAGCAGTACTTC,CASSLDPGGAYEQYF
.,.,TRBV4-3,TRBJ1-1,TGCGCCAGCAGCCAATTCCAGGGGAACACTGAAGCTTTCTTT,CASSQFQGNTEAFF
.,.,TRBV7-9,TRBJ2-2,TGTGCCAGCCCAAACGCCGGGGAGCTGTTTTTT,CASPNAGELFF
.,few,TRBV9,TRBJ2-2,TGTGCCAGCAGCAAACTAAGGAACACCGGGGAGCTGTTTTTT,CASSKLRNTGELFF
TRBD1,.,TRBV9,TRBJ1-2,TGTGCCAGCAGCGTACCCCGACAGGGGGGCTATGGCTACACCTTC,CASSVPRQGGYGYTF
.,.,TRBV9,TRBJ2-1,TGTGCCAGCAGCGTAGGGGTTGGGGGCAACAATGAGCAGTTCTTC,CASSVGVGGNNEQFF
TRBD1,.,TRBV7-8,TRBJ2-3,TGTGCCAGCAGCTTAAATTTACTGGGGACAGGGGCCACAGATACGCAGTATTTT,CASSLNLLGTGATDTQYF
.,.,TRBV18,TRBJ1-3,TGTGCCAGCTCACCAACTCTCTCCGCCTCTGGAAACACCATATATTTT,CASSPTLSASGNTIYF
.,.,TRBV6-5,TRBJ2-7,TGTGCCAGCAGTTATGGTTCGCCCCGAACCTACGAGCAGTACTTC,CASSYGSPRTYEQYF
TRBD2,.,TRBV11-1,TRBJ2-1,TGTGCCAGCAGCTTTAGCACCGGGACTAGCGGGCGCTACAATGAGCAGTTCTTC,CASSFSTGTSGRYNEQFF
.,many,TRBV4-3,TRBJ2-3,TGCGCCAGCAGCCAAGGGGTTAGGGATACGCAGTATTTT,CASSQGVRDTQYF
.,many,TRBV24-1,TRBJ2-2,TGTGCCACCAGTGATTTAAATAATGTGAACACCGGGGAGCTGTTTTTT,CATSDLNNVNTGELFF
.,.,TRBV18,TRBJ2-7,TGTGCCAGCTCACCACAGTTAGGCGAGCAGTACTTC,CASSPQLGEQYF
TRBD1,.,TRBV5-1,TRBJ1-2,TGCGCCAGCAGCTATCCGGACAGGGGGAACTATGGCTACACCTTC,CASSYPDRGNYGYTF
.,.,TRBV20-1,TRBJ2-1,TGCAGTGCGAGCGAAGCGGCCGTCTACAATGAGCAGTTCTTC,CSASEAAVYNEQFF
TRBD1,.,TRBV5-1,TRBJ2-6,TGCGCCAGCAGCTACCGACAGGGGGCGTCGGCGGGGGCCAACGTCCTGACTTTC,CASSYRQGASAGANVLTF
.,.,TRBV3-1,TRBJ2-7,TGTGCCAGCAGCCCCGGGACCACCCTGCGGGGGCAGTACTTC,CASSPGTTLRGQYF
TRBD1,few,TRBV2,TRBJ2-7,TGTGCCAGCATCAGAGGGGGCGGTTTGAACGAGCAGTACTTC,CASIRGGGLNEQYF
.,.,TRBV7-2,TRBJ1-5,TGTGCCAGCAGCTCAGAGTTTCATAGCAATCAGCCCCAGCATTTT,CASSSEFHSNQPQHF
.,.,TRBV20-1,TRBJ1-3,TGCAGTGCTAGTCCCGCAGGCTCTGGAAACACCATATATTTT,CSASPAGSGNTIYF
TRBD1,.,TRBV6-5,TRBJ2-4,TGTGCCAGCAGTTTCAACAGGGGTTCCAAAAACATTCAGTACTTC,CASSFNRGSKNIQYF
TRBD1,few,TRBV7-7,TRBJ2-1,TGTGCCAGCAGTGGGACAGGGATTGGCGAGCAGTTCTTC,CASSGTGIGEQFF
TRBD2,.,TRBV28,TRBJ2-1,TGTGCCAGCAGTTCCCTGGAGGGCGGGGGGGTAAACAATGAGCAGTTCTTC,CASSSLEGGGVNNEQFF
.,few,TRBV30,TRBJ2-3,TGTGCCTGGAGTGTAGGGCACGAGAATCCGCAGTATTTT,CAWSVGHENPQYF
.,.,TRBV20-1,TRBJ1-1,TGCAGTGCTAGAGACCAGGGTCTGAACACTGAAGCTTTCTTT,CSARDQGLNTEAFF
TRBD1,few,TRBV20-1,TRBJ2-3,TGCAGTGCTAGCAGGGGGCTTAGCACAGATACGCAGTATTTT,CSASRGLSTDTQYF
TRBD1,few,TRBV20-1,TRBJ2-4,TGCAGTGCTGGGACAGGGGCCAAAAACATTCAGTACTTC,CSAGTGAKNIQYF
.,.,TRBV5-1,TRBJ2-7,TGCGCCAGCCCGATGCCTTCTGAGCGGAACTACGAGCAGTACTTC,CASPMPSERNYEQYF
.,.,TRBV5-6,TRBJ2-5,TGTGCCAGCAGCTACCGGGATGTAGAGACCCAGTACTTC,CASSYRDVETQYF
.,.,TRBV3-1,TRBJ2-7,TGTGCCAGCAGCCAAGTCGACGGAAGCTACGAGCAGTACTTC,CASSQVDGSYEQYF
.,.,TRBV15,TRBJ1-4,TGTGCCACCAGCAGCGAGGACAGAACCGAAAAACTGTTTTTT,CATSSEDRTEKLFF
TRBD1,few,TRBV27,TRBJ1-5,TGTGCCAGCAGTCCCGGGACAGGGTATCAGCCCCAGCATTTT,CASSPGTGYQPQHF
TRBD1,few,TRBV7-9,TRBJ2-7,TGTGCCAGCAGCTTAGGATTGGGGACAGGGGACCGAGACGAGCAGTACTTC,CASSLGLGTGDRDEQYF
TRBD1,few,TRBV6-2/TRBV6-3,TRBJ1-2,TGTGCCAGCACCGACAGGGTTGGCTACACCTTC,CASTDRVGYTF